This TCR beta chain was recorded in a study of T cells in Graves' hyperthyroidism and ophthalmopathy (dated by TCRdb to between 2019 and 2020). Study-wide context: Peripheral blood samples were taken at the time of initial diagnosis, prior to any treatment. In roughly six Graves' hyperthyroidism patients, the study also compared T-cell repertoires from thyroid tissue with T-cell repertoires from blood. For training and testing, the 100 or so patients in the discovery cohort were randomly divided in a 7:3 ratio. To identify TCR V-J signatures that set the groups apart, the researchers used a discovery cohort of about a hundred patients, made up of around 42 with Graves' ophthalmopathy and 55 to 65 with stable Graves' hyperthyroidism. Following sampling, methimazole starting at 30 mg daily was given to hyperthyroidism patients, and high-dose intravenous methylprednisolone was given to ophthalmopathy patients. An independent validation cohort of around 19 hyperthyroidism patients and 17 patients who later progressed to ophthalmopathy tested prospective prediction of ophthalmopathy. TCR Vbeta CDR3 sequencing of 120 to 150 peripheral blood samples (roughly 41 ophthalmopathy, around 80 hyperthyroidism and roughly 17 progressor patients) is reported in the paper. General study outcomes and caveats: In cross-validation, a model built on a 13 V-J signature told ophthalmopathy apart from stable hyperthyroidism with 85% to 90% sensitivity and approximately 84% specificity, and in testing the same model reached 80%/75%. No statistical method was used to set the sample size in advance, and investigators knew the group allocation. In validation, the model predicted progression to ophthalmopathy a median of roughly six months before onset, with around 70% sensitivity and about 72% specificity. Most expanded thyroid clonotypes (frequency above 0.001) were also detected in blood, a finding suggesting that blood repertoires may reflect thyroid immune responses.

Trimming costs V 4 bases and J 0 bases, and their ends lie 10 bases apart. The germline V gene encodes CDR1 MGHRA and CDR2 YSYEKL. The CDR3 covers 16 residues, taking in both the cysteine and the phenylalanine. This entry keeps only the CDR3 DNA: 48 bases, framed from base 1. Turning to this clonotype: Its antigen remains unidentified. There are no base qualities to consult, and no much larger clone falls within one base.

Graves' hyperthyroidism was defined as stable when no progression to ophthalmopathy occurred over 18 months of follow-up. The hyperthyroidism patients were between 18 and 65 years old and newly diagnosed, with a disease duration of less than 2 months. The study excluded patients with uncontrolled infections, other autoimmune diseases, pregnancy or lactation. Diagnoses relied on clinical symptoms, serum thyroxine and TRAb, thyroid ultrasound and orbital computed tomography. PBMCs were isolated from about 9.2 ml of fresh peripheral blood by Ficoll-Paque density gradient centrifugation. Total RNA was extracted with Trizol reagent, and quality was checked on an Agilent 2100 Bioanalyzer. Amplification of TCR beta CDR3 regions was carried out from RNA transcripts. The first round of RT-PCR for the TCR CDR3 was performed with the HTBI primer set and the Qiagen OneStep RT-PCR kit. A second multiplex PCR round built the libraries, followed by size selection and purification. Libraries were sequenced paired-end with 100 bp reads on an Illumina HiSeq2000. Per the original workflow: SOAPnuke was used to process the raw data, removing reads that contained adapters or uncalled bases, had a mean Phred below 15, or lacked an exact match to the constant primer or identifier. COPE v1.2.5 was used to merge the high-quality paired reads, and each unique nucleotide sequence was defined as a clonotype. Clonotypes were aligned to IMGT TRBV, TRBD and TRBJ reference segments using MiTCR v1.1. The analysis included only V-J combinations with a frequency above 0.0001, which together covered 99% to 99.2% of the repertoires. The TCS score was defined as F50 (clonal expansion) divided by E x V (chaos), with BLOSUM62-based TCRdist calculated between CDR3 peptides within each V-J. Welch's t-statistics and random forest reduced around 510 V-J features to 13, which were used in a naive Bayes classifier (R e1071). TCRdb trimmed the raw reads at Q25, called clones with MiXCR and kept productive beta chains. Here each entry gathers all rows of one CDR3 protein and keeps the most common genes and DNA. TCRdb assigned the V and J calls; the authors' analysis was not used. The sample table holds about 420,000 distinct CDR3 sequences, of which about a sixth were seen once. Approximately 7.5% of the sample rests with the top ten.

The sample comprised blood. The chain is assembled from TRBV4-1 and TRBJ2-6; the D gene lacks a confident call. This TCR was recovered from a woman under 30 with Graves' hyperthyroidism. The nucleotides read TGCGCCAGCAGCCCCAGAGCCTTCTCTGGGGCCAACGTCCTGACTTTC. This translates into CASSPRAFSGANVLTF.